This T cell receptor (beta chain) appears in the sequencing data of a study of vaccination effects on CD4 cells after COVID-19. Overall study context: Two convalescent donors provided samples 16 days and one week before vaccination.

TCRdb's copy holds only in-frame clones and misses some; the assay was immunoSEQ multiplex PCR. The sample includes about 46,000 clones, roughly 74% of them seen just once. CDR3 length: 17 residues. To note about this clone: Its matching antigen is unknown.

Cultured cells yielded isolated CD4+ T cells after about ten days. This individual contracted SARS-CoV-2 between March and December 2020, as verified by PCR. Each culture had half its medium swapped for IL-2 medium on days 3 and 7. V and J are TRBV12-2 and TRBJ1-4. TRBV12-2 is annotated as a pseudogene. The sample consisted of CD4+ T cells from PBMCs cultured without peptide, taken before COVID-19 vaccination. The TCR comes from a human donor who had a prior SARS-CoV-2 infection. In nucleotides, the CDR3 is TGTGCAAGTCGCTTAGAAAGGGACGTCGGGTCTCAGGAAAAACTGTTTTTT. Protein sequence: CASRLERDVGSQEKLFF.